This TCR beta chain was recovered during a study of shared clonotypes between healthy human individuals. A remark on this clone: Its antigen is unknown.

The study's findings and limits: Researchers sampled only blood; tissue repertoires likely differ. The four-donor shared clonotypes exceeded non-shared clonotypes in generation probability, with non-shared ones scoring lower. There were few donors, and this limited the genetic and exposure-history diversity represented.

Researchers ran the assay at a deep level. Sequencing used immunoSEQ multiplex PCR; TCRdb keeps in-frame clones, though not all of them. The sample lists 2.5 million or so clones, roughly 92% seen once, with over 0.12% in the top ten. This clonotype was obtained from a young man in good health. Input material: naive CD4+ T cells sorted from blood. Subset defined: CD45RA+ positively selected.

CDR3 protein: CASSLRAGLGQETQYF. The CDR3 region has the DNA TGTGCCAGCAGCTTAAGGGCAGGGCTGGGCCAAGAGACCCAGTACTTC. The J gene is TRBJ2-5, the V gene TRBV7-2; D possibly corresponds to TRBD1 (5 bases). Germline-derived CDR1 and CDR2 are SGHTA and FQGNSA. The CDR3 is 16 amino acids. The V end was cut by 2 bases, the J end by 1 base, with 14 bases between.